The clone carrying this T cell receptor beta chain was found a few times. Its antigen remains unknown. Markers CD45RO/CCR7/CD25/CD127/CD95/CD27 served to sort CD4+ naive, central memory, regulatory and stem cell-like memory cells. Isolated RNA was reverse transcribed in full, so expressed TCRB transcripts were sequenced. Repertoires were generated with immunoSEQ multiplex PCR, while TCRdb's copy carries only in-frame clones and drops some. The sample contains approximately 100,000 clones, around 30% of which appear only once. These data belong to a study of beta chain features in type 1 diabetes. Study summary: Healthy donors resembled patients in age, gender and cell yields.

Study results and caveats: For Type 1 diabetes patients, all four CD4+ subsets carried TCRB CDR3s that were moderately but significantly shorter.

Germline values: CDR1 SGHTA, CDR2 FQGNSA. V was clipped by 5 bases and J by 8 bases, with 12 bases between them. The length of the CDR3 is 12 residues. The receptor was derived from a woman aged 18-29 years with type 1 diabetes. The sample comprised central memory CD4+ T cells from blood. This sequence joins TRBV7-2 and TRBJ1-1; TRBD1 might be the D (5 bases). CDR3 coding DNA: TGTGCCAGCAGCAACCAGGCAGGGGAAGCTTTCTTT. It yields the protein CASSNQAGEAFF.